This entry concerns a single T cell receptor beta chain. Its antigen remains unidentified. Germline CDR1 SQVTM, CDR2 ANQGSEA. Trimming left V 4 bases short and J 6 bases short, with 2 bases between. The CDR3 is 9 residues long. This specimen comes from a study of T-cell memory formation after mild COVID-19. Study-level background: Largely, the TCR clusters proved donor specific. Whole-study findings and limits: Mainly CM and EM harbored the contracting CD4+ clones; mainly EMRA harbored the CD8+ ones. Cross-reactive memory appears to have joined, as suggested by some responding clones showing up in pre-infection memory.

Constant-segment primers and 5'RACE yielded cDNA libraries for TCR alpha and TCR beta, each carrying sample barcodes and UMIs. TCRdb re-analysed the 5' RACE reads in MiXCR, keeping a single row per CDR3 protein. Of 300,000 to 400,000 distinct CDR3 sequences in the sample, around 27% are singletons; the top ten hold roughly 13%. The sequence was collected from an adult woman who had mild COVID-19 (a few samples of this study predate the infection). Cell type and time point are not known. Sequenced sample: PBMCs or a T cell subset sorted from them (not recorded which). V usage is TRBV29-1 and J usage is TRBJ2-3; D call uncertain. The CDR3 DNA is TGCAGCGTTGGCGATACGCAGTATTTT. This gives the protein CSVGDTQYF.